One and the same sample provided the 3 T cell receptor beta chains below, sequenced in a study of shared clonotypes between healthy human individuals. Measured with immunoSEQ multiplex PCR; TCRdb has only the in-frame clones, and not every one. The sample carries roughly 2.2 million clones, around 92% recorded once. The sequencing sample was made of naive CD4+ T cells from PBMCs. Subset in this sample: CD45RA+ positively selected. Receptors originate from a man aged 18 to 29 in good health. Some clones in this sample may be carry-over from other donors' samples.

The rearrangement links TRBV29-1 to TRBJ2-3; 12 nucleotides line up with TRBD1. The length of the CDR3 is 15 residues. V trimming: 1 base; J trimming: 2 bases; junction bases outside the gene matches: 1. Germline lookup yields CDR1 SQVTM and CDR2 ANQGSEA. The CDR3 region has the DNA TGCAGCGTTGAAGGGGGACAGGGGGCCACAGATACGCAGTATTTT. It translates to CSVEGGQGATDTQYF.

V gene TRBV9 combines with J gene TRBJ2-5, with 14 bases lining up with TRBD2. The CDR3 runs 15 residues. V lost 3 bases to trimming and J lost 4 bases; unmatched junction nucleotides: 2. Per the germline V gene, CDR1 is SGDLS and CDR2 is YYNGEE. The CDR3 spells CASSAGTSGRETQYF. In DNA, the CDR3 is TGTGCCAGCAGCGCTGGGACTAGCGGGAGAGAGACCCAGTACTTC.

The rearrangement joins TRBV7-6 to TRBJ2-7; TRBD2 aligns across 11 bases. This CDR3 is built from 14 residues. Germline assignment: CDR1 SGHVS and CDR2 FNYEAQ. Trimming cost V 4 bases and J 5 bases; bases outside gene matches: 4. The CDR3 DNA sequence: TGTGCCAGCAGCTCACTAGCGGGAGTCCACGAGCAGTACTTC. Amino acid sequence: CASSSLAGVHEQYF.